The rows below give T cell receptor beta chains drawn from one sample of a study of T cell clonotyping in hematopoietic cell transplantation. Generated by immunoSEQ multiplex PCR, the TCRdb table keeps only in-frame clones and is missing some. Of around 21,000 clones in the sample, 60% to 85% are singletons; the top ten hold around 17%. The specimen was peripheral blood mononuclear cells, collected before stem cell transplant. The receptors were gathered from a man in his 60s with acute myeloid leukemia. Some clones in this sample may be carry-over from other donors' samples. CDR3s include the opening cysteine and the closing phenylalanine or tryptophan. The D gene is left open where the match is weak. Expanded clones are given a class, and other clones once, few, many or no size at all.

CDR3 protein: CASSSQGRRNYGYTF
CDR3 DNA: TGCGCCAGCAGCTCACAGGGACGAAGGAATTATGGCTACACCTTC
V gene: TRBV5-1
D gene: NA
CDR3 length: 15
J gene: TRBJ1-2
clone size: few

CDR3 protein: CASSYSSTGGNEKLFF
CDR3 DNA: TGTGCCAGCAGTTACTCTTCGACAGGGGGTAATGAAAAACTGTTTTTT
V gene: TRBV6-6
D gene: TRBD1
CDR3 length: 16
J gene: TRBJ1-4
clone size: NA

CDR3 protein: CAWSVGRLAGISPGELFF
CDR3 DNA: TGTGCCTGGAGTGTGGGGCGACTAGCGGGAATTTCCCCCGGGGAGCTGTTTTTT
V gene: TRBV30
D gene: TRBD2
CDR3 length: 18
J gene: TRBJ2-2
clone size: NA

CDR3 protein: CASSTSGNTDTQYF
CDR3 DNA: TGTGCCAGCAGCACCAGCGGGAACACAGATACGCAGTATTTT
V gene: TRBV7-9
D gene: TRBD2
CDR3 length: 14
J gene: TRBJ2-3
clone size: NA

CDR3 protein: CASSATTTNEKLFF
CDR3 DNA: TGTGCCAGCAGTGCCACTACAACTAATGAAAAACTGTTTTTT
V gene: TRBV2
D gene: NA
CDR3 length: 14
J gene: TRBJ1-4
clone size: NA

CDR3 protein: CASSLAAGSNTEAFF
CDR3 DNA: TGCGCCAGCAGCTTGGCGGCGGGGTCTAACACTGAAGCTTTCTTT
V gene: TRBV5-1
D gene: NA
CDR3 length: 15
J gene: TRBJ1-1
clone size: NA

CDR3 protein: CAISESIGPYEQYF
CDR3 DNA: TGTGCCATCAGTGAGTCGATTGGGCCCTACGAGCAGTACTTC
V gene: TRBV10-3
D gene: NA
CDR3 length: 14
J gene: TRBJ2-7
clone size: NA

CDR3 protein: CASSVGQNYGYTF
CDR3 DNA: TGTGCCAGCAGCGTAGGTCAAAACTATGGCTACACCTTC
V gene: TRBV9
D gene: NA
CDR3 length: 13
J gene: TRBJ1-2
clone size: NA

CDR3 protein: CAWRSSYNSPLHF
CDR3 DNA: TGTGCCTGGAGGAGCTCCTATAATTCACCCCTCCACTTT
V gene: TRBV30
D gene: NA
CDR3 length: 13
J gene: TRBJ1-6
clone size: NA

CDR3 protein: CAWSVGLLNAGNTIYF
CDR3 DNA: TGTGCCTGGAGTGTAGGACTTCTTAACGCTGGAAACACCATATATTTT
V gene: TRBV30
D gene: NA
CDR3 length: 16
J gene: TRBJ1-3
clone size: NA

CDR3 protein: CASSPLIGGTEAFF
CDR3 DNA: TGTGCCAGCAGCCCCTTAATTGGGGGGACTGAAGCTTTCTTT
V gene: TRBV11-3
D gene: NA
CDR3 length: 14
J gene: TRBJ1-1
clone size: few

CDR3 protein: CASLIAPGSTDTQYF
CDR3 DNA: TGTGCCAGCTTAATAGCCCCAGGGAGCACAGATACGCAGTATTTT
V gene: TRBV6-5
D gene: NA
CDR3 length: 15
J gene: TRBJ2-3
clone size: NA

CDR3 protein: CASSPLEDYGYTF
CDR3 DNA: TGTGCCAGCAGTCCGCTGGAAGACTATGGCTACACCTTC
V gene: TRBV27
D gene: NA
CDR3 length: 13
J gene: TRBJ1-2
clone size: NA

CDR3 protein: CASGAGAGETQYF
CDR3 DNA: TGTGCCAGTGGAGCGGGGGCGGGAGAGACCCAGTACTTC
V gene: TRBV19
D gene: TRBD2
CDR3 length: 13
J gene: TRBJ2-5
clone size: medium-sized

CDR3 protein: CASRPASGGASEQFF
CDR3 DNA: TGTGCCAGCAGACCCGCTAGCGGGGGGGCGAGTGAGCAGTTCTTC
V gene: TRBV6-1
D gene: TRBD2
CDR3 length: 15
J gene: TRBJ2-1
clone size: NA

CDR3 protein: CSVTPQTGVYEQYF
CDR3 DNA: TGCAGCGTAACCCCCCAGACAGGGGTCTACGAGCAGTACTTC
V gene: TRBV29-1
D gene: TRBD1
CDR3 length: 14
J gene: TRBJ2-7
clone size: NA

CDR3 protein: CASCQGGQGGYTF
CDR3 DNA: TGTGCCAGCTGCCAGGGGGGGCAAGGCGGCTACACCTTC
V gene: TRBV5-6
D gene: TRBD1
CDR3 length: 13
J gene: TRBJ1-2
clone size: NA

CDR3 protein: CASDDRVANEQFF
CDR3 DNA: TGCGCCAGCGACGACAGGGTGGCAAATGAGCAGTTCTTC
V gene: TRBV5-1
D gene: TRBD1
CDR3 length: 13
J gene: TRBJ2-1
clone size: NA

CDR3 protein: CASSLQTGETQYF
CDR3 DNA: TGTGCCAGCAGTTTACAGACGGGAGAGACCCAGTACTTC
V gene: TRBV27
D gene: NA
CDR3 length: 13
J gene: TRBJ2-5
clone size: NA

CDR3 protein: CASSQLQGSVAFF
CDR3 DNA: TGCGCCAGCAGCCAACTACAGGGAAGCGTAGCTTTCTTT
V gene: TRBV4-3
D gene: NA
CDR3 length: 13
J gene: TRBJ1-1
clone size: NA

CDR3 protein: CANHGGGRLLYEQYF
CDR3 DNA: TGTGCCAATCATGGAGGGGGCCGGCTTCTCTACGAGCAGTACTTC
V gene: TRBV19
D gene: NA
CDR3 length: 15
J gene: TRBJ2-7
clone size: once

CDR3 protein: CAWSVRLASYEQYF
CDR3 DNA: TGTGCCTGGAGTGTAAGGCTAGCGAGCTACGAGCAGTACTTC
V gene: TRBV30
D gene: NA
CDR3 length: 14
J gene: TRBJ2-7
clone size: once

CDR3 protein: CASSLEWGQGDGEQYF
CDR3 DNA: TGCGCCAGCAGCTTGGAGTGGGGCCAGGGGGATGGGGAGCAGTACTTC
V gene: TRBV5-1
D gene: TRBD1
CDR3 length: 16
J gene: TRBJ2-7
clone size: NA

CDR3 protein: CAISTGYGYTF
CDR3 DNA: TGTGCCATCAGCACAGGTTATGGCTACACCTTC
V gene: TRBV10-3
D gene: NA
CDR3 length: 11
J gene: TRBJ1-2
clone size: NA

CDR3 protein: CASSYTDTQYF
CDR3 DNA: TGTGCCAGCAGCTACACAGATACGCAGTATTTT
V gene: TRBV11-3
D gene: NA
CDR3 length: 11
J gene: TRBJ2-3
clone size: NA

CDR3 protein: CASSLRPDTEAFF
CDR3 DNA: TGTGCCAGCAGCTTAAGACCTGACACTGAAGCTTTCTTT
V gene: TRBV11-3
D gene: NA
CDR3 length: 13
J gene: TRBJ1-1
clone size: once

CDR3 protein: CASSFDGNTQYF
CDR3 DNA: TGTGCCAGCAGCTTTGATGGGAATACGCAGTATTTT
V gene: TRBV5-4
D gene: NA
CDR3 length: 12
J gene: TRBJ2-3
clone size: NA

CDR3 protein: CASSLGQGNQPQHF
CDR3 DNA: TGTGCCAGCAGCCTGGGACAGGGAAATCAGCCCCAGCATTTT
V gene: TRBV2
D gene: TRBD1
CDR3 length: 14
J gene: TRBJ1-5
clone size: NA

CDR3 protein: CSVKKEPNPEAFF
CDR3 DNA: TGCAGCGTAAAAAAGGAACCGAACCCTGAAGCTTTCTTT
V gene: TRBV29-1
D gene: NA
CDR3 length: 13
J gene: TRBJ1-1
clone size: NA

CDR3 protein: CASRSADTQYF
CDR3 DNA: TGTGCCAGTAGGTCGGCAGATACGCAGTATTTT
V gene: TRBV19
D gene: NA
CDR3 length: 11
J gene: TRBJ2-3
clone size: NA

CDR3 protein: CASRPGQSYGYTF
CDR3 DNA: TGTGCCAGCAGACCGGGACAGTCCTATGGCTACACCTTC
V gene: TRBV28
D gene: TRBD1
CDR3 length: 13
J gene: TRBJ1-2
clone size: NA

CDR3 protein: CASGASGDQETQYF
CDR3 DNA: TGTGCCAGCGGGGCTAGCGGGGATCAAGAGACCCAGTACTTC
V gene: TRBV6-1
D gene: TRBD2
CDR3 length: 14
J gene: TRBJ2-5
clone size: NA

CDR3 protein: CASSQEGLVPSYEQYF
CDR3 DNA: TGCGCCAGCAGCCAAGAAGGACTAGTTCCCTCCTACGAGCAGTACTTC
V gene: TRBV4-3
D gene: TRBD2
CDR3 length: 16
J gene: TRBJ2-7
clone size: NA

CDR3 protein: CAWRPDRNQPQHF
CDR3 DNA: TGTGCCTGGAGACCGGACAGGAATCAGCCCCAGCATTTT
V gene: TRBV30
D gene: TRBD1
CDR3 length: 13
J gene: TRBJ1-5
clone size: once

CDR3 protein: CASKKGIEQYF
CDR3 DNA: TGTGCCAGCAAAAAAGGGATCGAGCAGTACTTC
V gene: TRBV11-2
D gene: NA
CDR3 length: 11
J gene: TRBJ2-7
clone size: NA

CDR3 protein: CASSEALSFGTQYF
CDR3 DNA: TGTGCCAGCAGTGAAGCCCTTAGCTTTGGTACGCAGTATTTT
V gene: TRBV6-1
D gene: NA
CDR3 length: 14
J gene: TRBJ2-3
clone size: NA

CDR3 protein: CASSSRPGNSPLHF
CDR3 DNA: TGCGCCAGCAGCTCCCGTCCAGGGAATTCACCCCTCCACTTT
V gene: TRBV5-1
D gene: NA
CDR3 length: 14
J gene: TRBJ1-6
clone size: NA

CDR3 protein: CASSVGLGGNQPQHF
CDR3 DNA: TGTGCCAGCAGCGTAGGCCTGGGAGGCAATCAGCCCCAGCATTTT
V gene: TRBV9
D gene: NA
CDR3 length: 15
J gene: TRBJ1-5
clone size: few

CDR3 protein: CATSTGYEQYF
CDR3 DNA: TGTGCCACCAGCACCGGGTACGAGCAGTACTTC
V gene: TRBV15
D gene: NA
CDR3 length: 11
J gene: TRBJ2-7
clone size: NA

CDR3 protein: CASSRGRQETQYF
CDR3 DNA: TGTGCCAGCAGCAGGGGGCGTCAAGAGACCCAGTACTTC
V gene: TRBV2
D gene: TRBD1
CDR3 length: 13
J gene: TRBJ2-5
clone size: once

CDR3 protein: CASTFGGTGELFF
CDR3 DNA: TGTGCCAGCACCTTCGGAGGCACCGGGGAGCTGTTTTTT
V gene: TRBV7-9
D gene: NA
CDR3 length: 13
J gene: TRBJ2-2
clone size: NA

CDR3 protein: CAWSVNEDYGYTF
CDR3 DNA: TGTGCCTGGAGTGTCAATGAGGACTATGGCTACACCTTC
V gene: TRBV30
D gene: NA
CDR3 length: 13
J gene: TRBJ1-2
clone size: NA

CDR3 protein: CASSLGLAGDGEQYF
CDR3 DNA: TGTGCCAGCAGCTTGGGACTAGCGGGAGACGGCGAGCAGTACTTC
V gene: TRBV7-2
D gene: TRBD2
CDR3 length: 15
J gene: TRBJ2-7
clone size: NA

CDR3 protein: CASVIGGRWFF
CDR3 DNA: TGTGCCAGCGTGATTGGGGGGCGGTGGTTCTTC
V gene: TRBV2
D gene: NA
CDR3 length: 11
J gene: TRBJ2-1
clone size: NA

CDR3 protein: CASSDRGGADYEQYF
CDR3 DNA: TGTGCCAGCAGTGACAGGGGAGGGGCCGACTACGAGCAGTACTTC
V gene: TRBV25-1
D gene: NA
CDR3 length: 15
J gene: TRBJ2-7
clone size: NA

CDR3 protein: CASSLEGGNTQYF
CDR3 DNA: TGTGCCAGCAGCTTAGAAGGGGGCAATACGCAGTATTTT
V gene: TRBV7-2
D gene: TRBD1
CDR3 length: 13
J gene: TRBJ2-3
clone size: NA

CDR3 protein: CASSERQGTTDTQYF
CDR3 DNA: TGTGCCAGCAGCGAAAGACAGGGCACCACAGATACGCAGTATTTT
V gene: TRBV9
D gene: TRBD1
CDR3 length: 15
J gene: TRBJ2-3
clone size: NA

CDR3 protein: CASSLNEGAFNQPQHF
CDR3 DNA: TGTGCCAGCAGCTTAAATGAGGGGGCATTTAATCAGCCCCAGCATTTT
V gene: TRBV7-2
D gene: TRBD1
CDR3 length: 16
J gene: TRBJ1-5
clone size: NA

CDR3 protein: CASSVAAGSNTGELFF
CDR3 DNA: TGTGCCAGCAGCGTAGCGGCAGGCTCGAACACCGGGGAGCTGTTTTTT
V gene: TRBV9
D gene: NA
CDR3 length: 16
J gene: TRBJ2-2
clone size: NA

CDR3 protein: CSVLAGGPDTQYF
CDR3 DNA: TGCAGCGTTCTAGCGGGGGGGCCTGATACGCAGTATTTT
V gene: TRBV29-1
D gene: TRBD2
CDR3 length: 13
J gene: TRBJ2-3
clone size: NA

CDR3 protein: CASSVGRTDNEQFF
CDR3 DNA: TGTGCCAGCAGTGTTGGACGCACAGACAATGAGCAGTTCTTC
V gene: TRBV2
D gene: NA
CDR3 length: 14
J gene: TRBJ2-1
clone size: NA

CDR3 protein: CASGAGLGLYGYTF
CDR3 DNA: TGTGCCAGCGGTGCTGGACTAGGCCTCTATGGCTACACCTTC
V gene: TRBV2
D gene: NA
CDR3 length: 14
J gene: TRBJ1-2
clone size: NA

CDR3 protein: CASSPLGAVGYNEQFF
CDR3 DNA: TGTGCCAGCAGTCCACTGGGAGCGGTGGGGTACAATGAGCAGTTCTTC
V gene: TRBV28
D gene: NA
CDR3 length: 16
J gene: TRBJ2-1
clone size: NA

CDR3 protein: CASSQNLGQGYSNQPQHF
CDR3 DNA: TGTGCCAGCAGCCAAAACCTGGGACAGGGGTATAGCAATCAGCCCCAGCATTTT
V gene: TRBV4-2
D gene: TRBD1
CDR3 length: 18
J gene: TRBJ1-5
clone size: NA

CDR3 protein: CASSLDGQGATEAFF
CDR3 DNA: TGTGCCAGCAGCTTAGACGGACAGGGGGCGACTGAAGCTTTCTTT
V gene: TRBV11-3
D gene: TRBD1
CDR3 length: 15
J gene: TRBJ1-1
clone size: NA